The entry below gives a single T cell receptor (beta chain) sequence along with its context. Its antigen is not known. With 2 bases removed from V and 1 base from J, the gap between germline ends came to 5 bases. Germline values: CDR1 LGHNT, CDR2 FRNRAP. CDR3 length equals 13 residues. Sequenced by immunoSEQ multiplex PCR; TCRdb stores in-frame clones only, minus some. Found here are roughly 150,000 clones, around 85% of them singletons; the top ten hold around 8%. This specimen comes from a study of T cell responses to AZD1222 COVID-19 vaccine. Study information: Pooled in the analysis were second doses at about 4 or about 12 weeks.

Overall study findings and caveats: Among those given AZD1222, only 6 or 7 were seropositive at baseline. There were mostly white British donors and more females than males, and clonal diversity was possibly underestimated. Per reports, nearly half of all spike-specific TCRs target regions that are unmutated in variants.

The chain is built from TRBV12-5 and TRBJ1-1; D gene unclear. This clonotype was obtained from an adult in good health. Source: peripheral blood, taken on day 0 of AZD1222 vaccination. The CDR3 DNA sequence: TGTGCTAGTGGTTTGCGGGAGAACACTGAAGCTTTCTTT. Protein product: CASGLRENTEAFF.